The rows below give T cell receptor beta chains drawn from one sample of a study of cytomegalovirus exposure and HLA in healthy donors. The data were produced by immunoSEQ multiplex PCR, yet TCRdb's version contains in-frame clones alone and is incomplete. The data show roughly 97,000 clones, approximately 80% seen once. The specimen sequenced was PBMCs. The receptors shown here come from a woman younger than 30 in good health and CMV-seropositive. Both conserved end residues are part of each CDR3. Fields, in order: J gene, V gene, D gene, CDR3 protein. A D gene is named only where the DNA matches it firmly.

j_gene: TRBJ2-7
v_gene: TRBV29-1
d_gene: .
CDR3aa: CSVAGTLTYEQYF

j_gene: TRBJ2-7
v_gene: TRBV18
d_gene: TRBD2
CDR3aa: CASSPVPQLAAMGEQYF

j_gene: TRBJ2-2
v_gene: TRBV10-3
d_gene: .
CDR3aa: CANPYPFRTGELFF

j_gene: TRBJ1-5
v_gene: TRBV19
d_gene: .
CDR3aa: CASNRGLGQPQHF

j_gene: TRBJ1-5
v_gene: TRBV28
d_gene: .
CDR3aa: CASRPDRLNQPQHF

j_gene: TRBJ2-7
v_gene: TRBV28
d_gene: .
CDR3aa: CASSLGQSYEQYF

j_gene: TRBJ2-1
v_gene: TRBV6-5
d_gene: TRBD1
CDR3aa: CASRDGTVNEQFF

j_gene: TRBJ1-1
v_gene: TRBV11-2
d_gene: .
CDR3aa: CASSSTTTTEAFF

j_gene: TRBJ2-7
v_gene: TRBV28
d_gene: .
CDR3aa: CASSPLIATDSSYEQYF

j_gene: TRBJ2-7
v_gene: TRBV6-6
d_gene: .
CDR3aa: CASSYSTGYEQYF

j_gene: TRBJ2-2
v_gene: TRBV5-4
d_gene: TRBD1
CDR3aa: CASSWGQVANTGELFF

j_gene: TRBJ2-5
v_gene: TRBV5-1
d_gene: TRBD2
CDR3aa: CASSPIWTSGSETQYF

j_gene: TRBJ2-2
v_gene: TRBV6-6
d_gene: TRBD2
CDR3aa: CASSYLASGSSGELFF

j_gene: TRBJ1-5
v_gene: TRBV28
d_gene: .
CDR3aa: CASSSGNQPQHF

j_gene: TRBJ2-1
v_gene: TRBV5-1
d_gene: TRBD1
CDR3aa: CASSSFPGQQNEQFF

j_gene: TRBJ2-1
v_gene: TRBV7-6
d_gene: TRBD2
CDR3aa: CASSLFSGRGNEQFF

j_gene: TRBJ2-5
v_gene: TRBV30
d_gene: TRBD2
CDR3aa: CAWNRLAGGRETQYF

j_gene: TRBJ1-1
v_gene: TRBV7-9
d_gene: TRBD1
CDR3aa: CASSLGGQINTEAFF

j_gene: TRBJ2-5
v_gene: TRBV7-9
d_gene: .
CDR3aa: CASSLGQGLPETQYF

j_gene: TRBJ2-7
v_gene: TRBV7-9
d_gene: TRBD1
CDR3aa: CASSTGGPTYEQYF

j_gene: TRBJ1-1
v_gene: TRBV9
d_gene: .
CDR3aa: CASSAGPLNGEAFF

j_gene: TRBJ2-5
v_gene: TRBV7-9
d_gene: .
CDR3aa: CANGTQYF

j_gene: TRBJ1-1
v_gene: TRBV27
d_gene: TRBD1
CDR3aa: CASSRYRGPTTEAFF

j_gene: .
v_gene: TRBV4-1
d_gene: .
CDR3aa: CASSQDPSAFSYEQYF

j_gene: TRBJ2-5
v_gene: TRBV18
d_gene: .
CDR3aa: CASSPEHPETQYF

j_gene: TRBJ2-1
v_gene: TRBV27
d_gene: .
CDR3aa: CASSVTGYNEQFF

j_gene: TRBJ2-5
v_gene: TRBV27
d_gene: TRBD2
CDR3aa: CASRLAGQETQYF

j_gene: TRBJ2-7
v_gene: TRBV5-1
d_gene: TRBD2
CDR3aa: CASSPTGTSDTYEQYF

j_gene: TRBJ2-1
v_gene: TRBV10-2
d_gene: TRBD2
CDR3aa: CASMRTSGRVGDARDNEQFF

j_gene: TRBJ2-5
v_gene: TRBV29-1
d_gene: TRBD2
CDR3aa: CSHSEAGGDMYF

j_gene: TRBJ2-1
v_gene: TRBV5-6
d_gene: .
CDR3aa: CASSLLGGDNEQFF

j_gene: TRBJ2-7
v_gene: TRBV6-5
d_gene: TRBD1
CDR3aa: CASSYTGQGGYEQYF

j_gene: TRBJ1-1
v_gene: TRBV6-1
d_gene: .
CDR3aa: CASRPDRPYATEAFF

j_gene: TRBJ2-5
v_gene: TRBV2
d_gene: TRBD1
CDR3aa: CASKANRGIQETQYF

j_gene: TRBJ1-1
v_gene: TRBV4-2
d_gene: TRBD1
CDR3aa: CASSQDADRFEAFF

j_gene: TRBJ2-5
v_gene: TRBV10-3
d_gene: .
CDR3aa: CAISVNREETQYF

j_gene: TRBJ1-4
v_gene: TRBV7-9
d_gene: TRBD1
CDR3aa: CASSFAGGEEKLFF

j_gene: TRBJ1-5
v_gene: TRBV19
d_gene: .
CDR3aa: CASMGEGVRQPQHF

j_gene: TRBJ2-3
v_gene: TRBV29-1
d_gene: TRBD2
CDR3aa: CSVSGTSGRTDTQYF

j_gene: TRBJ2-7
v_gene: TRBV30
d_gene: TRBD2
CDR3aa: CAWRASGNYEQYF

j_gene: TRBJ1-1
v_gene: TRBV20-1
d_gene: .
CDR3aa: CSAAGVTEAFF

j_gene: TRBJ2-7
v_gene: TRBV6-1
d_gene: TRBD2
CDR3aa: CASSASGGYEQYF

j_gene: TRBJ2-2
v_gene: TRBV27
d_gene: .
CDR3aa: CASSKEAGELFF

j_gene: TRBJ1-5
v_gene: TRBV7-6
d_gene: TRBD1
CDR3aa: CASSANPGQNSNQPQHF

j_gene: TRBJ1-2
v_gene: TRBV7-9
d_gene: .
CDR3aa: CASSLGIGVSNYGYTF

j_gene: TRBJ1-1
v_gene: TRBV5-4
d_gene: TRBD1
CDR3aa: CASSETGDRTEAFF